This T cell receptor (beta chain) was found in a study of siplizumab effects on memory and regulatory T cells. General study findings and limits: Under siplizumab, alloreactive sequences traced to unstimulated CD4+ memory cells were significantly reduced.

On this clone itself: Its antigen is as yet unknown.

Profiling relied on immunoSEQ multiplex PCR, and the TCRdb table lists in-frame clones only, not all of them. The repertoire holds 80,000 to 95,000 clones, with approximately 95% as singletons. The material sequenced was CD8+ T cells sorted from blood. The sequence derives from a human donor in good health.

The CDR3 region is CSVGGWGDGTEAFF. The CDR3 DNA is TGCAGCGTTGGTGGGTGGGGGGATGGCACTGAAGCTTTCTTT. The chain links TRBV29-1 to TRBJ1-1, with D possibly being TRBD1 (5 bases). Germline values: CDR1 SQVTM, CDR2 ANQGSEA. The CDR3 is made up of 14 amino acids. V was pared by 4 bases and J by 4 bases, with 16 bases between.